This T cell receptor beta chain was captured by sequencing in a study of blood T cells in healthy people across ages. Next came a second PCR, run for about 7 to 12 cycles, which used a sample-barcoded 5' primer along with a J-beta primer mix. Each CDR3 protein is one row after TCRdb ran MiXCR on the 5' RACE reads. Counted here are about 1.4 million distinct CDR3 sequences, almost 60% occurring once; the ten biggest clones make up 6.7%. This clonotype came up many times. Trimming pared 4 bases from V and 8 bases from J, leaving 18 bases between. Germline loops: CDR1 LGHNA, CDR2 YNFKEQ. The CDR3 has 16 residues.

This TCR came from a man between 18 and 29 years old in good health. The V call is TRBV4-2, the J call TRBJ1-6; D unclear. Sequenced input: blood. The CDR3 reads CASSPSDRLKDSPLHF. The CDR3 nucleotides are TGTGCCAGCAGCCCGAGTGACCGGCTCAAGGATTCACCCCTCCACTTT.